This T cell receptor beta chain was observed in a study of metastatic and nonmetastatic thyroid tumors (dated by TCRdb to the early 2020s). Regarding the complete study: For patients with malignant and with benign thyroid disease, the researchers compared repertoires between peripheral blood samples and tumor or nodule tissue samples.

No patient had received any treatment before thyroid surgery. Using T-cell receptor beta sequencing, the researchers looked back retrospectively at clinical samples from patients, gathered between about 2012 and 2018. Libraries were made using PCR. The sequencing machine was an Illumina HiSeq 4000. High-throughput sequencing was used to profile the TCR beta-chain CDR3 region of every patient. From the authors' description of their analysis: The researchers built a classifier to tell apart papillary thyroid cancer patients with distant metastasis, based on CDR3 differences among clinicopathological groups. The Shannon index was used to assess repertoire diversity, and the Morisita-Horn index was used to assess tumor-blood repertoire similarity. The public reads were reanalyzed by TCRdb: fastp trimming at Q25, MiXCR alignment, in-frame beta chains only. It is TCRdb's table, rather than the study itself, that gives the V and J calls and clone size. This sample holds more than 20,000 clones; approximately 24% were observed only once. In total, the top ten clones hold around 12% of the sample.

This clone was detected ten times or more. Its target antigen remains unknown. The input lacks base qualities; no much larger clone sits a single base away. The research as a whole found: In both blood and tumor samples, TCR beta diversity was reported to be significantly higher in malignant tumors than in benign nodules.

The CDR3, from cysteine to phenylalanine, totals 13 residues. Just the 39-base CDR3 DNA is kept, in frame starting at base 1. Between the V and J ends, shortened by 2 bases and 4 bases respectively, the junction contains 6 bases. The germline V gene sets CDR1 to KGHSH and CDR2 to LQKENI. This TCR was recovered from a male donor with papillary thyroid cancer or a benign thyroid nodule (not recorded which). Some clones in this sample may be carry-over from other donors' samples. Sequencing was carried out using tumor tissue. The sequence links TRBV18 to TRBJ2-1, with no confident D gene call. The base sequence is TGTGCCAGCTCACCATTAGGGTACAATGAGCAGTTCTTC. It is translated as CASSPLGYNEQFF.